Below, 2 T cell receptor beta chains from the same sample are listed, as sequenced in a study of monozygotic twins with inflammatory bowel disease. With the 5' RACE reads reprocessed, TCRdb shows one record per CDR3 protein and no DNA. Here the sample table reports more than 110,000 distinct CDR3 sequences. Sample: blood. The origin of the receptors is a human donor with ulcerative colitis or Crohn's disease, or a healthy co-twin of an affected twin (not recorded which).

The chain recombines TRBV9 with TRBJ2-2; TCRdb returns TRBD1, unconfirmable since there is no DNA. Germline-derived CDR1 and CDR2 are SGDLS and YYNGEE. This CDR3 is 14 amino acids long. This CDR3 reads CASSVGRAAGELFF. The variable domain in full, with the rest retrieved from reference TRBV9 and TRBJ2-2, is DSGVTQTPKHLITATGQRVTLRCSPRSGDLSVYWYQQSLDQGLQFLIQYYNGEERAKGNILERFSAQQFPDLHSELNLSSLELGDSALYFCASSVGRAAGELFFGEGSRLTVL.

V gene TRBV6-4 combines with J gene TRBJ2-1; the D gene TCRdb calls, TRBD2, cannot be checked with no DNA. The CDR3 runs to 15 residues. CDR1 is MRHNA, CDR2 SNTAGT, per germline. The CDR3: CASSPTSGSTDEQFF.